A selection of T cell receptor beta chains follows, all from one sample in a study of blood T cell repertoires in COVID-19. Produced via immunoSEQ multiplex PCR; TCRdb's table is partial and in-frame only. The table shows about 270,000 clones, with more than 70% occurring only once. The sequenced sample consisted of peripheral blood. The receptors originated from a young woman with acute or convalescent COVID-19. Each CDR3 is given with its conserved first and last residue. The D gene is left open where the match is weak. The listing skips clone size in some rows; elsewhere it reads once, few, many or a size class.

TRBV28	-	-	TRBJ1-5	CASSLGGQPQHF	TGTGCCAGCAGTTTAGGGGGGCAGCCCCAGCATTTT
TRBV7-9	-	once	TRBJ2-7	CASSLAQSPEDEQYF	TGTGCCAGCAGCTTAGCGCAAAGCCCCGAGGACGAGCAGTACTTC
TRBV28	TRBD2	once	TRBJ2-7	CASSHGLAGGGSYEQYF	TGTGCCAGCAGTCACGGACTAGCGGGGGGAGGCTCCTACGAGCAGTACTTC
TRBV6-5	-	-	TRBJ1-6	CASSYSSQGNNSPLHF	TGTGCCAGCAGTTACTCGAGTCAGGGAAACAATTCACCCCTCCACTTT
TRBV5-1	-	-	TRBJ2-1	CASSYEFYNEQFF	TGCGCCAGCAGCTATGAGTTCTACAATGAGCAGTTCTTC
TRBV11-2	TRBD1	-	TRBJ1-3	CASSPGQVVGGNTIYF	TGTGCCAGCAGCCCGGGACAGGTTGTAGGTGGAAACACCATATATTTT
TRBV29-1	-	-	TRBJ2-1	CSAASSYNEQFF	TGCAGCGCGGCCAGCTCCTACAATGAGCAGTTCTTC
TRBV4-3	-	-	TRBJ2-3	CASSPLGAADTQYF	TGCGCCAGCAGCCCTCTTGGCGCAGCGGATACGCAGTATTTT
TRBV12-5	-	-	TRBJ2-1	CASGQGGKYNEQFF	TGTGCTAGTGGTCAGGGGGGAAAATACAATGAGCAGTTCTTC
TRBV20-1	-	-	TRBJ1-2	CSASSGGVYGYTF	TGCAGTGCTAGTAGTGGGGGGGTCTATGGCTACACCTTC
TRBV5-5	-	-	TRBJ2-1	CASSPDSNEQFF	TGTGCCAGCAGCCCCGACTCCAATGAGCAGTTCTTC
TRBV28	TRBD2	once	TRBJ2-1	CASTPPPGTSGRAIYNEQFF	TGTGCCAGCACCCCACCCCCCGGGACTAGCGGGAGGGCCATCTACAATGAGCAGTTCTTC
TRBV9	TRBD1	-	TRBJ1-2	CASSVAIPGQETYTF	TGTGCCAGCAGCGTCGCAATACCGGGACAGGAGACATACACCTTC
TRBV29-1	-	-	TRBJ2-1	CSVVPGFPSYNEQFF	TGCAGCGTTGTTCCAGGGTTCCCCTCCTACAATGAGCAGTTCTTC
TRBV4-3	-	-	TRBJ2-7	CASSQGAEGLYEQYF	TGCGCCAGCAGCCAAGGGGCAGAGGGACTCTACGAGCAGTACTTC
TRBV21-1	-	-	TRBJ2-7	CASSIFRVPTYEQYF	TGTGCCAGCAGCATTTTCCGGGTCCCGACCTACGAGCAGTACTTC
TRBV7-9	-	-	TRBJ2-1	CASSFGQIEQFF	TGTGCCAGCAGCTTTGGACAGATTGAGCAGTTCTTC
TRBV4-3	TRBD1	-	TRBJ1-3	CASSQQLGTAGNTIYF	TGCGCCAGCAGCCAGCAATTAGGGACAGCTGGAAACACCATATATTTT
TRBV15	TRBD1	once	TRBJ2-2	CATSTRTGITGELFF	TGTGCCACCAGCACACGGACAGGGATCACCGGGGAGCTGTTTTTT